Sequencing of this TCR beta chain was carried out in a study of cytomegalovirus exposure and HLA in healthy donors. Germline loops: CDR1 MNHNY, CDR2 SVGAGI (reference sequence). The CDR3 runs to 15 residues. Vbeta (60) and Jbeta (13) primers were used in the PCR. Produced via immunoSEQ multiplex PCR; TCRdb's table is partial and in-frame only. Of 80,000 to 130,000 clones in the sample, over 60% are singletons; the top ten hold around 4%. This sequence was found in a female donor in good health and CMV-seropositive. This chain connects TRBV6-6 to TRBJ2-5; D unclear. Gene TRBJ2-7 matches the end of the DNA better, so the J call may be wrong. The sequenced sample consisted of PBMCs. CDR3 in DNA: TGTGCCAGCAGTTACGGTGGGCAGGCATCCTACGAGCAGTACTTC. This encodes CASSYGGQASYEQYF.